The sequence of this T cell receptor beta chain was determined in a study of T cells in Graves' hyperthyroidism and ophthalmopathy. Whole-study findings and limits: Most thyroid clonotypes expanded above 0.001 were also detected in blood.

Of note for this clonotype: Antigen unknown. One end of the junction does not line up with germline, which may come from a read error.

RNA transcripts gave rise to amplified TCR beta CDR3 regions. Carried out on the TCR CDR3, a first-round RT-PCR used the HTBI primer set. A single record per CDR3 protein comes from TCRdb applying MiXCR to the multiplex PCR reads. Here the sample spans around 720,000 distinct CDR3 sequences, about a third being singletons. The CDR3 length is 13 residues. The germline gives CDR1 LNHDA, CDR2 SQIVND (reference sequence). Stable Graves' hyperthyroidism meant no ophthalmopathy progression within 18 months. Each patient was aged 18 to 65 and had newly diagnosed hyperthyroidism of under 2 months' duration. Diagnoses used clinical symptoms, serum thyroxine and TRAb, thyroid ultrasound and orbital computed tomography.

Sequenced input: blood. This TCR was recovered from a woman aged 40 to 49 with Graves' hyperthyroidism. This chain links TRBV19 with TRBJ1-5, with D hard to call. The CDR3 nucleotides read TGTGCCAGCAGGTCACAACAGAATCAACCCCAGCATTTT. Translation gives CASRSQQNQPQHF.